This T cell receptor (beta chain) was retrieved from a study of blood T cell repertoires in COVID-19. Study as a whole: Acute and convalescent COVID-19 samples came from the United States, Italy and Spain. From T cells, B-cell-depleted T cells, or PBMCs came the material, which was cDNA or gDNA.

The germline CDR1 and CDR2 sequences are MNHNY and SVGAGI (reference sequence). The CDR3 extends over 12 amino acids. Turning to this clone: Compared with germline, one end of the junction differs, possibly owing to a read error.

Per the original data handling: Scientists estimated how many nucleated cells there were by amplifying reference gene primers. Libraries were prepared by immunoSEQ multiplex PCR; TCRdb keeps only in-frame clonotypes and omits some of them. From that table come the V and J calls and clone size; the DNA was used to work out D and trimming. The data contain around 260,000 clones, approximately 86% of them seen just once; the ten biggest clones take up almost 2%. Input material: peripheral blood. This receptor was obtained from a man younger than 40 with active or convalescent COVID-19. V usage is TRBV6-6 and J usage is TRBJ1-5; 7 bases agree with TRBD1. DNA for the CDR3: TGTGCCAGCAGTTACTGGGACAGTCCCCCAGCATTT. Protein product: CASSYWDSPPAF.